The rows below give T cell receptor beta chains drawn from one sample of a study of sequential checkpoint blockade in melanoma. Libraries were prepared by immunoSEQ multiplex PCR; TCRdb keeps only in-frame clonotypes and omits some of them. The table shows over 5,500 clones, with approximately 20% occurring only once. Source: tumor tissue (inferred from file names), taken from a patient given nivolumab and ipilimumab in sequence. All receptors come from a human donor with melanoma. The CDR3 runs from the conserved cysteine through the conserved F or W. A D gene is named only where the DNA matches it firmly. Clone size is shown for a subset of rows, as once, few, many or a class of expanded clone.

TRBV28	few	NA	TRBJ2-7	14	TGTGCCAGCACCCGGGACCGGGGGCCCTACGAGCAGTACTTC	CASTRDRGPYEQYF
TRBV12-5	once	TRBD2	TRBJ2-2	18	TGTGCTAGTGGTTTGGTTTCCCGACTAGCGGGAGGCACCGGGGAGCTGTTTTTT	CASGLVSRLAGGTGELFF
TRBV11-3	many	TRBD1	TRBJ1-1	15	TGTGCCAGCAGCTTAAACAGGGGAGGTGTCACTGAAGCTTTCTTT	CASSLNRGGVTEAFF
TRBV11-3	NA	TRBD1	TRBJ1-1	16	TGTGCCAGCAGCTTCAACAGGGGAGGTCCGGACACTGAAGCTTTCTTT	CASSFNRGGPDTEAFF
TRBV11-3	NA	TRBD2	TRBJ2-1	15	TGTGCCAGCAGCCAAATTAGCGGGGTCTACAATGAGCAGTTCTTC	CASSQISGVYNEQFF
TRBV19	NA	NA	TRBJ1-2	15	TGTGCCAGTAGTCCCATCCTCGGGGTAAACTATGGCTACACCTTC	CASSPILGVNYGYTF
TRBV1	few	NA	TRBJ1-5	17	TGCGCCAGCAGCCTCGGGTCCGGGGGCGGGAGCAATCAGCCCCAGCATTTT	CASSLGSGGGSNQPQHF
TRBV6-8	many	NA	TRBJ2-1	15	TGTGCCAGCAGTTGGGGCTCCCCGCGTTACAATGAGCAGTTCTTC	CASSWGSPRYNEQFF
TRBV7-6	many	TRBD2	TRBJ2-5	18	TGTGCCAGCAGCCCGGCTAGCGGGAGGTCAACGTACCAAGAGACCCAGTACTTC	CASSPASGRSTYQETQYF
TRBV12-5	many	NA	TRBJ2-2	13	TGTGCCACTACAGGGATAGGACACGGGGAGCTGTTTTTT	CATTGIGHGELFF
TRBV11-3	many	NA	TRBJ1-1	15	TGTGCCAGCAGCTCTAACAGGGTACTACACACTGAAGCTTTCTTT	CASSSNRVLHTEAFF
TRBV9	medium-sized	TRBD2	TRBJ2-1	16	TGTGCCAGCAGGTCATATACCGGGACTAGCTACAATGAGCAGTTCTTC	CASRSYTGTSYNEQFF
TRBV4-1	NA	NA	TRBJ2-5	14	TGCGCCAGCAGCCGCCGTTCCACGCAAGAGACCCAGTACTTC	CASSRRSTQETQYF
TRBV11-3	NA	NA	TRBJ2-7	16	TGTGCCAGCAGCTTACAGAGGGGGGGTTTGTCCTACGAGCAGTACTTC	CASSLQRGGLSYEQYF
TRBV4-1	many	TRBD1	TRBJ1-4	15	TGCGCCAGCAGCCAAGGTGGGACAGGGGGGGAAAAACTGTTTTTT	CASSQGGTGGEKLFF
TRBV19	few	NA	TRBJ2-7	12	TGTGCCAGTAGTATAGGGGCCTACGAGCAGTACTTC	CASSIGAYEQYF
TRBV5-1	NA	NA	TRBJ2-3	15	TGCGCCAGCAGCTTAGGGGGGGGCTCGCCAGATACGCAGTATTTT	CASSLGGGSPDTQYF
TRBV6-8	few	TRBD1	TRBJ1-4	15	TGTGCCAGCAGTTACGGGTACAGGGGAAAAGAAAAACTGTTTTTT	CASSYGYRGKEKLFF
TRBV10-3	NA	NA	TRBJ2-2	13	TGTGCCAGCGGAGACGGAAGGACCGGGGAGCTGTTTTTT	CASGDGRTGELFF
TRBV11-3	NA	NA	TRBJ1-4	16	TGTGCCAGCAGCCCACAATCGGGTTCAACTAATGAAAAACTGTTTTTT	CASSPQSGSTNEKLFF
TRBV19	NA	TRBD1	TRBJ2-6	15	TGTGCCAGTAGTCGACAGGGTACCGGGGCCAACGTCCTGACTTTC	CASSRQGTGANVLTF
TRBV30	NA	NA	TRBJ2-1	12	TGTGCCTGGATCTCTCGGGGCAATGAGCAGTTCTTC	CAWISRGNEQFF
TRBV6-8	many	NA	TRBJ2-7	14	TGTGCCAGCAGTCCTCAGAGACAGGCCTACGAGCAGTACTTC	CASSPQRQAYEQYF
TRBV6-8	few	TRBD1	TRBJ2-7	15	TGTGCCAGCAGGAAGGGTTGGACAGGATCCTACGAGCAGTACTTC	CASRKGWTGSYEQYF
TRBV11-3	NA	NA	TRBJ1-2	15	TGTGCCAGCAGCTTGGGTGTCAGGGGAGACTATGGCTACACCTTC	CASSLGVRGDYGYTF
TRBV11-3	NA	NA	TRBJ1-5	14	TGTGCCAGCACCCTGGGGGGAGGGCGACAGCCCCAGCATTTT	CASTLGGGRQPQHF
TRBV14	medium-sized	NA	TRBJ1-1	16	TGTGCCAGCAGCCTGCTACGTATTAGGCGCGGCACTGAAGCTTTCTTT	CASSLLRIRRGTEAFF
TRBV19	NA	TRBD1	TRBJ1-5	15	TGTGCCAGTAGTATAGGAGGGACAGGAGGGCAGCCCCAGCATTTT	CASSIGGTGGQPQHF
TRBV7-2	few	TRBD2	TRBJ2-3	17	TGTGCTAGCAGCCCCGGACTAGCGGGGACCAGCACAGATACGCAGTATTTT	CASSPGLAGTSTDTQYF
TRBV7-1	NA	NA	TRBJ1-2	13	TGTGCCAGCAGCTTAGGGGGTAGCTATGGCTACACCTTC	CASSLGGSYGYTF
TRBV10-2	NA	NA	TRBJ1-6	15	TGCGCCAGCAGTGAGTCAAGCGGGGTAGCTCCACCCCTCCACTTT	CASSESSGVAPPLHF
TRBV6-8	many	TRBD1	TRBJ2-6	17	TGTGCCAGCAGTCCTAGAGACAGGGCCTCTGGGGCCAACGTCCTGACTTTC	CASSPRDRASGANVLTF
TRBV4-1	NA	TRBD1	TRBJ1-1	17	TGCGCCAGCAGCCAAGATCGGCAGGGGGGGAGAGGGACTGAAGCTTTCTTT	CASSQDRQGGRGTEAFF
TRBV6-8	large	TRBD2	TRBJ2-1	14	TGTGCCAGCCGAGGGACTAGAGGGTTGAATGAGCAGTTCTTC	CASRGTRGLNEQFF
TRBV10-3	many	TRBD1	TRBJ1-5	15	TGTGCCATCAGTCGCGACAGGGGAAATTCGGAGCCCCAGCATTTT	CAISRDRGNSEPQHF
TRBV19	NA	NA	TRBJ2-5	15	TGTGCCAGTAACGCACGGCCGTTTAATCCGGAGACCCAGTACTTC	CASNARPFNPETQYF
TRBV5-1	few	NA	TRBJ2-3	17	TGCGCCAGCACCTCTCGGGTGGCCGAGATTTCCACAGATACGCAGTATTTT	CASTSRVAEISTDTQYF
TRBV6-8	few	NA	TRBJ2-1	14	TGTGCCAGCAGTTCAGGGGGGCCCTACAATGAGCAGTTCTTC	CASSSGGPYNEQFF
TRBV11-3	many	TRBD1	TRBJ2-1	18	TGTGCCAGCAGCTTTTGGTCCGGGACAGGGGCGTCCTACAATGAGCAGTTCTTC	CASSFWSGTGASYNEQFF
TRBV18	NA	NA	TRBJ1-5	15	TGTGCCAGCTCATCGGGGGGCAGAGGGCATCAGCCCCAGCATTTT	CASSSGGRGHQPQHF
TRBV5-1	NA	NA	TRBJ1-5	18	TGCGCCAGCAGCTTGACTCCGCTAGCCCCGGACAGCAATCAGCCCCAGCATTTT	CASSLTPLAPDSNQPQHF
TRBV29-1	NA	NA	TRBJ2-7	12	TGCAGCGTTGAGGGTAGGGAAGACGAGCAGTACTTC	CSVEGREDEQYF
TRBV30	NA	NA	TRBJ1-2	13	TGTGCCTGGAGTAGAGCAGGAAACTATGGCTACACCTTC	CAWSRAGNYGYTF
TRBV11-3	few	NA	TRBJ2-3	14	TGTGCCAGCAGCTTAGATTTGCTCACAGATACGCAGTATTTT	CASSLDLLTDTQYF
TRBV19	NA	TRBD1	TRBJ2-7	15	TGTGCCAGTAGTGTGGACAGGACGTCCTACTACGAGCAGTACTTC	CASSVDRTSYYEQYF
TRBV9	large	TRBD2	TRBJ2-1	15	TGTGCCAGCAGCGGGGCTAGCGGGAGAGGGAATGAGCAGTTCTTC	CASSGASGRGNEQFF